The T cell receptor beta chain described here comes from a study of CD8 T cells in Susac syndrome. Whole-study findings and limits: The number of individuals included in the study's TCR sequencing and HLA analysis was acknowledged as relatively small.

Random hexamers were used to reverse transcribe the RNA input (roughly 0.5 to 1 ug). Multiplex PCR with immunoSEQ amplified the TCR beta CDR3 across 54 Vbeta and 13 Jbeta. TCRdb itself ran the immunoSEQ multiplex PCR reads through MiXCR, one entry per CDR3 protein. The sample holds roughly 120,000 distinct CDR3 sequences, roughly 95% seen once. The authors sequenced TCR beta from blood CD8+ and CD4+ T cells. Negative isolation was used for CD8+ and CD4+ T cells and FACS enrichment for TEMRA cells. In regard to this clonotype: Its cognate antigen is unknown.

Per the germline V gene, CDR1 is SGHTA and CDR2 is FQGNSA. The CDR3 has 15 residues. Trimming removed 5 bases from V and 0 bases from J, with 13 bases in between. The chain joins TRBV7-2 to TRBJ2-5; D might be TRBD2 (5 bases). This sequence was found in a human donor in good health. The specimen sequenced was CD4+ T cells from PBMCs. The CDR3, as DNA: TGTGCCAGCAGCCCCGGAGGACTGGACCAAGAGACCCAGTACTTC. Its translation is CASSPGGLDQETQYF.